Each of the 7 T cell receptor beta chains below was sequenced from the same sample in a study of T cells in Graves' hyperthyroidism and ophthalmopathy. Amplified TCR beta CDR3 regions derived from RNA transcripts. The HTBI set primed first-round TCR CDR3 RT-PCR. One entry per CDR3 protein, called by TCRdb with MiXCR from the multiplex PCR reads. The sample carries over 350,000 distinct CDR3 sequences, under 20% recorded once. Sequenced sample: blood. Every receptor here comes from a man between 18 and 35 years old with Graves' ophthalmopathy.

This clonotype was counted many times. The chain couples TRBV5-1 to TRBJ1-2; 8 bases line up with TRBD1. Germline assignment: CDR1 SGHRS and CDR2 YFSETQ. The V and J ends lost 5 bases and 4 bases, in that order; junction bases with no gene match: 7. This CDR3 is 14 amino acids long. The CDR3 region has the DNA TGCGCCAGCAGTTCGGACAGGGCTAGCTATGGCTACACCTTC. Encoded protein: CASSSDRASYGYTF.

This clonotype came up a few times. The CDR3 nucleotides read TGTGCCACCAGTGATTTGCCTCGGGCTACCGGGGAGCTGTTTTTT. Translating it yields CATSDLPRATGELFF. V and J are TRBV24-1 and TRBJ2-2; D remains unclear. Germline-derived CDR1 and CDR2 are KGHDR and SFDVKD. This CDR3 has 15 residues. V was clipped by 0 bases and J by 5 bases, with 9 bases between them.

This clonotype was counted ten times or more. The rearrangement joins TRBV28 to TRBJ2-7; TRBD2 matches 9 bases. J gave up 4 bases and V 2 bases, and 6 bases lay outside the gene matches. CDR1 and CDR2 from the germline V gene are MDHEN and SYDVKM. CDR3 size: 15 residues. The CDR3 region has the DNA TGTGCCAGCAGTTTACGGCTAGCGGGGATGTACGAGCAGTACTTC. Its protein is CASSLRLAGMYEQYF. The complete variable domain, with remaining parts taken from reference TRBV28 and TRBJ2-7, reads DVKVTQSSRYLVKRTGEKVFLECVQDMDHENMFWYRQDPGLGLRLIYFSYDVKMKEKGDIPEGYSVSREKKERFSLILESASTNQTSMYLCASSLRLAGMYEQYFGPGTRLTVT.

The chain is built from TRBV7-9 and TRBJ2-3, with D possibly called TRBD1 or TRBD2 (5 bases each). This CDR3 region has 15 residues. Germline values: CDR1 SEHNR, CDR2 FQNEAQ (reference sequence). The V end lost 7 bases, the J end lost 0 bases, and 14 bases lay between the germline ends. The CDR3 protein is CASILRGISTDTQYF. The DNA of the CDR3 is TGTGCCAGCATCCTGAGGGGCATTAGCACAGATACGCAGTATTTT.

The chain couples TRBV7-2 to TRBJ1-3; D may be TRBD1 (6 bases). Germline V gene data show CDR1 as SGHTA and CDR2 as FQGNSA. This CDR3 has 16 residues. Trimming pared 2 bases from V and 7 bases from J, leaving 18 bases between. This CDR3 is CASSLSRGAGVNTIYF. CDR3 DNA sequence: TGTGCCAGCAGCTTATCCCGGGGGGCAGGTGTCAACACCATATATTTT.

On this clonotype itself: A much larger clonotype is one base distant, so this may be a read error. The chain recombines TRBV5-1 with TRBJ1-5; perhaps TRBD1 as D (5 bases). This CDR3 region has 15 residues. Between the trimmed V and J ends, which lost 4 bases and 7 bases, there was a span of 18 bases. Per germline, CDR1 SGHRS and CDR2 YFSETQ. The CDR3 region is CASSRDGGWEQPQHF. CDR3 DNA sequence: TGCGCCAGCAGCAGGGACGGGGGATGGGAACAGCCCCAGCATTTT.

This sequence joins TRBV6-1 and TRBJ1-1, with 10 bases aligning to TRBD1. The CDR3 is 16 residues long. Germline CDR1 reads MNHNS; CDR2 reads SASEGT. V dropped 5 bases and J dropped 5; count of bases not matched to a gene: 11. CDR3 in DNA: TGTGCCAGCAGTTCCGGGACAGGGGTACGAGGGACTGAAGCTTTCTTT. Encoded protein: CASSSGTGVRGTEAFF.